The clone carrying this T cell receptor beta chain is medium-sized. Its antigen is not identified. Each single cDNA molecule received a unique molecular identifier. TCRdb processed the 5' RACE reads anew with MiXCR; each CDR3 protein has one entry. The sample includes around 57,000 distinct CDR3 sequences, over 7% of them seen just once. This sample is drawn from a study of early T cells in non-severe SARS-CoV-2 infection. As for the study in general: Unsorted whole blood bulk RNA was sequenced, with unpaired chains. General observations from the study: VDJdb-based annotation leaned toward anti-spike CD8 responses and missed private and CD4 specificities.

This CDR3 is built from 15 residues. Germline CDR1 and CDR2: SQVTM and ANQGSEA. V gave up 1 base and J gave up 2 bases, with 13 bases separating them. This TCR was sampled from an adult who was a healthcare worker with PCR-confirmed SARS-CoV-2 infection or an uninfected control (not recorded which). The sequenced sample consisted of whole blood. The chain has TRBV29-1 and TRBJ2-3; no clear D. The CDR3 DNA is TGCAGCGTTGAAGTTGGTTCAGGCCACACAGATACGCAGTATTTT. This translates into CSVEVGSGHTDTQYF.